The rows below give T cell receptor beta chains drawn from one sample of a study of cytomegalovirus exposure and HLA in healthy donors. The data were produced by immunoSEQ multiplex PCR, yet TCRdb's version contains in-frame clones alone and is incomplete. The sample has some 130,000 clones; around 80% are singletons. Material: PBMCs. These receptors came from a man aged 25 to 45 in good health and CMV-seronegative. Both conserved end residues are part of each CDR3. The order of the fields is J gene, D gene, clone size, V gene, CDR3 DNA, CDR3 protein. The D gene is left open where the match is weak. Clone size is shown for a subset of rows, as once, few, many or a class of expanded clone.

J: TRBJ2-3; D: NA; size: once; V: TRBV6-1; DNA: TGTGCCAGCATCGCCGGGGGTCAATCAGATACGCAGTATTTT; CDR3: CASIAGGQSDTQYF
J: TRBJ1-1; D: NA; size: few; V: TRBV6-1; DNA: TGTGCCAGCAGTGAACTGTGGAGAGAACATAAAGCTTTCTTT; CDR3: CASSELWREHKAFF
J: TRBJ2-7; D: TRBD1; size: NA; V: TRBV19; DNA: TGTGCCAGTAGTAGCGGGACAGGCTACGAGCAGTACTTC; CDR3: CASSSGTGYEQYF
J: TRBJ2-1; D: TRBD2; size: once; V: TRBV7-2; DNA: TGTGCCAGCAGCCGTGGACTAGCGACCAACAATGAGCAGTTCTTC; CDR3: CASSRGLATNNEQFF
J: TRBJ2-7; D: NA; size: NA; V: TRBV2; DNA: TGTGCCAGCAGTGGGCCGTCCTACGAGCAGTACTTC; CDR3: CASSGPSYEQYF
J: TRBJ1-2; D: TRBD1; size: NA; V: TRBV28; DNA: TGTGCCAGCAGTTTATGGACAGGGGGCGGTGGCTACACCTTC; CDR3: CASSLWTGGGGYTF
J: TRBJ2-7; D: NA; size: NA; V: TRBV28; DNA: TGTGCCAGCAGTGTACAGGGCCCCTACGAGCAGTACTTC; CDR3: CASSVQGPYEQYF
J: TRBJ1-2; D: NA; size: NA; V: TRBV7-2; DNA: TGTGCCAGCAGCTTAAGGTATCGGGGTAACTATGGCTACACCTTC; CDR3: CASSLRYRGNYGYTF
J: TRBJ2-5; D: NA; size: NA; V: TRBV27; DNA: TGTGCCAGCACACCTCAGGTTGGAGAGACCCAGTACTTC; CDR3: CASTPQVGETQYF
J: TRBJ1-4; D: TRBD1; size: few; V: TRBV6-6; DNA: TGTGCCAGCAACGCAGGGGGAGAAAAACTGTTTTTT; CDR3: CASNAGGEKLFF
J: TRBJ1-1; D: NA; size: NA; V: TRBV28; DNA: TGTGCCAGCAGTTTATTCGCGGGGGCTCCGAACACTGAAGCTTTCTTT; CDR3: CASSLFAGAPNTEAFF
J: TRBJ2-7; D: NA; size: few; V: TRBV7-9; DNA: TGTGCCAGCAGCCGCATACCGTCGGAGAGGGTCGAGCAGTACTTC; CDR3: CASSRIPSERVEQYF
J: TRBJ1-2; D: NA; size: NA; V: TRBV6-6; DNA: TGTGCCAGCAGTGGGACAACTTATGGCTACACCTTC; CDR3: CASSGTTYGYTF
J: TRBJ1-5; D: NA; size: NA; V: TRBV4-1; DNA: TGCGCCAGCAGCCAAGTGAACGGGGGCAATCAGCCCCAGCATTTT; CDR3: CASSQVNGGNQPQHF
J: TRBJ1-5; D: NA; size: NA; V: TRBV13; DNA: TGTGCCAGCAGCTTACGGGGGTTAGGCAATCAGCCCCAGCATTTT; CDR3: CASSLRGLGNQPQHF
J: TRBJ2-3; D: NA; size: once; V: TRBV7-9; DNA: TGTGCCAGCAGCTTAGAGGGGAGGGATACGCAGTATTTT; CDR3: CASSLEGRDTQYF
J: TRBJ2-2; D: TRBD1; size: few; V: TRBV7-2; DNA: TGTGCCAGCAGTCCCCAGGGGGTCGGGGAGCTGTTTTTT; CDR3: CASSPQGVGELFF
J: TRBJ2-1; D: NA; size: NA; V: TRBV10-1; DNA: TGCGCCAGCAGTCCCGGGTCTAGGAATGAGCAGTTCTTC; CDR3: CASSPGSRNEQFF
J: TRBJ2-3; D: TRBD2; size: NA; V: TRBV6-1; DNA: TGTGCCAGCAGGTTAGCGGGCCGCACAGATACGCAGTATTTT; CDR3: CASRLAGRTDTQYF
J: TRBJ2-2; D: NA; size: NA; V: TRBV11-3; DNA: TGTGCCAGCATACTTATGGGGTATGGAGCGGGCGAGAACACCGGGGAGCTGTTTTTT; CDR3: CASILMGYGAGENTGELFF
J: TRBJ2-7; D: TRBD1; size: NA; V: TRBV19; DNA: TGTGCCAGTAGACCATCCCCCGGGACAGGGGGCCACGAGCAGTACTTC; CDR3: CASRPSPGTGGHEQYF
J: TRBJ2-5; D: NA; size: NA; V: TRBV11-2; DNA: TGTGCCAGCAGCATGAACAATATCCAAGAGACCCAGTACTTC; CDR3: CASSMNNIQETQYF
J: TRBJ1-5; D: NA; size: NA; V: TRBV28; DNA: TGTGCCAGCCTTGAAGTCGGGCAGCCCCAGCATTTT; CDR3: CASLEVGQPQHF
J: TRBJ1-4; D: TRBD1; size: NA; V: TRBV6-1; DNA: TGTGCCAGCAGTGGGACAGGGGGAAGTGAAAAACTGTTTTTT; CDR3: CASSGTGGSEKLFF
J: TRBJ1-2; D: NA; size: NA; V: TRBV4-2; DNA: TGTGCCAGCAGCCAGGTTACGGGGATTCAGTCTCCCAACTATGGCTACACCTTC; CDR3: CASSQVTGIQSPNYGYTF
J: TRBJ2-7; D: NA; size: NA; V: TRBV18; DNA: TGTGCCAGCTCAACCAATCGGGGAGGTAGCGAGCAGTACTTC; CDR3: CASSTNRGGSEQYF
J: TRBJ2-5; D: NA; size: NA; V: TRBV5-1; DNA: TGCGCCAGCAGCTTGGGGACAGGGTCCGCGGGGGGGCAGTACTTC; CDR3: CASSLGTGSAGGQYF
J: TRBJ1-2; D: TRBD1; size: NA; V: TRBV7-9; DNA: TGTGCCAGCGCCGGACAGGCCTATGGCTACACCTTC; CDR3: CASAGQAYGYTF
J: TRBJ1-1; D: NA; size: NA; V: TRBV6-5; DNA: TGTGCCAGCAGCTTCAGGGACACTGAAGCTTTCTTT; CDR3: CASSFRDTEAFF
J: TRBJ2-7; D: TRBD2; size: few; V: TRBV5-4; DNA: TGTGCCAGCAGCTTGAAACTAGCGGGAGGGCCCGACGAGCAGTACTTC; CDR3: CASSLKLAGGPDEQYF
J: TRBJ2-1; D: NA; size: NA; V: TRBV5-1; DNA: TGCGCCAGCAGCTTGACACCTTCTTACAATGAGCAGTTCTTC; CDR3: CASSLTPSYNEQFF
J: TRBJ2-1; D: TRBD2; size: NA; V: TRBV6-5; DNA: TGTGCCAGCAGTCCCCTAGCGGGAGGTTCCAATGAGCAGTTCTTC; CDR3: CASSPLAGGSNEQFF
J: TRBJ1-2; D: NA; size: NA; V: TRBV27; DNA: TGTGCCAGCAGTGCGACAGGTCTCGGGAGCTACACCTTC; CDR3: CASSATGLGSYTF
J: TRBJ2-4; D: TRBD1; size: NA; V: TRBV7-9; DNA: TGTGCCAGCAGCCCACCGACAGGGGGGCAGCACATTCAGTACTTC; CDR3: CASSPPTGGQHIQYF
J: TRBJ2-7; D: TRBD1; size: NA; V: TRBV6-6; DNA: TGTGCCAGCAGGACACAGGGGGGCCTCTACGAGCAGTACTTC; CDR3: CASRTQGGLYEQYF
J: TRBJ2-6; D: NA; size: few; V: TRBV6-5; DNA: TGTGCCAGCAGTTTGACCGAAGCGGGGGCCAACGTCCTGACTTTC; CDR3: CASSLTEAGANVLTF
J: TRBJ2-4; D: TRBD2; size: NA; V: TRBV27; DNA: TGTGCCAGCAGTGAGTTAGCGGGAGGGCCAGAGAACATTCAGTACTTC; CDR3: CASSELAGGPENIQYF
J: TRBJ2-5; D: NA; size: NA; V: TRBV30; DNA: TGTGCCTGGAATCCCAACGGAGAGACCCAGTACTTC; CDR3: CAWNPNGETQYF
J: TRBJ2-1; D: NA; size: NA; V: TRBV6-6; DNA: TGTGCCAGCAGTTACTCCGGGGAATCCTACAATGAGCAGTTCTTC; CDR3: CASSYSGESYNEQFF
J: TRBJ2-2; D: NA; size: medium-sized; V: TRBV6-4; DNA: TGTGCCAGCAGTGAGCGGGACACCGGGGAGCTGTTTTTT; CDR3: CASSERDTGELFF
J: TRBJ1-3; D: NA; size: NA; V: TRBV5-1; DNA: TGCGCCAGCAGCTTGGGGGGAGTGATTGGAAACACCATATATTTT; CDR3: CASSLGGVIGNTIYF
J: TRBJ2-2; D: NA; size: NA; V: TRBV2; DNA: TGTGCCAGCTCAGGTAGACAGTACACCGGGGAGCTGTTTTTT; CDR3: CASSGRQYTGELFF
J: TRBJ2-3; D: NA; size: NA; V: TRBV28; DNA: TGTGCCAGCAGTCCCCCGTCTCGGGATACGCAGTATTTT; CDR3: CASSPPSRDTQYF
J: TRBJ1-3; D: NA; size: NA; V: TRBV5-5; DNA: TGTGCCAGCGGGGCAGGGGCTGGAAACACCATATATTTT; CDR3: CASGAGAGNTIYF
J: TRBJ2-7; D: NA; size: NA; V: TRBV6-6; DNA: TGTGCCAGCAGTTACTCGGCAACCGAGCAGTACTTC; CDR3: CASSYSATEQYF
J: TRBJ1-5; D: NA; size: NA; V: TRBV6-6; DNA: TGTGCCAGCAGTATGTCGACTCTCCGTGGAGATCAGCCCCAGCATTTT; CDR3: CASSMSTLRGDQPQHF
J: TRBJ2-2; D: NA; size: NA; V: TRBV5-1; DNA: TGCGCCAGCAGCTTTAGCAATTTAGCCGGGGAGCTGTTTTTT; CDR3: CASSFSNLAGELFF
J: TRBJ1-1; D: TRBD1; size: once; V: TRBV7-9; DNA: TGTGCCTCGAAGGGACAGCTGAACACTGAAGCTTTCTTT; CDR3: CASKGQLNTEAFF
J: TRBJ2-2; D: TRBD2; size: medium-sized; V: TRBV7-2; DNA: TGTGCCAGCAGCTTTGGAGCGGGAGTTGTCACCGGGGAGCTGTTTTTT; CDR3: CASSFGAGVVTGELFF
J: TRBJ2-5; D: NA; size: NA; V: TRBV4-1; DNA: TGCGCCAGCAGCCGCGGGGAGACCCAGTACTTC; CDR3: CASSRGETQYF
J: TRBJ1-5; D: NA; size: NA; V: TRBV7-2; DNA: TGTGCCAGCAGCTTAGTTTCAGGGGAACAGCCCCAGCATTTT; CDR3: CASSLVSGEQPQHF
J: TRBJ1-2; D: NA; size: once; V: TRBV7-8; DNA: TGTGCCAGCAGCTTAGTTGATACAGGCAACTATGGCTACACCTTC; CDR3: CASSLVDTGNYGYTF
J: TRBJ1-3; D: NA; size: NA; V: TRBV28; DNA: TGTGCCAGCAGTTTTGGTTGGGCAGGAGGATCTGGAAACACCATATATTTT; CDR3: CASSFGWAGGSGNTIYF
J: TRBJ2-7; D: TRBD2; size: NA; V: TRBV7-2; DNA: TGTGCCAGCAGCCCCTATCTGGCTAGCGGGAGCTTGTACGAGCAGTACTTC; CDR3: CASSPYLASGSLYEQYF
J: TRBJ2-2; D: NA; size: NA; V: TRBV21-1; DNA: TGTGCCAGCAGCACTCTAACTCTGTATAGCGGGGTAGACACCGGGGAGCTGTTTTTT; CDR3: CASSTLTLYSGVDTGELFF